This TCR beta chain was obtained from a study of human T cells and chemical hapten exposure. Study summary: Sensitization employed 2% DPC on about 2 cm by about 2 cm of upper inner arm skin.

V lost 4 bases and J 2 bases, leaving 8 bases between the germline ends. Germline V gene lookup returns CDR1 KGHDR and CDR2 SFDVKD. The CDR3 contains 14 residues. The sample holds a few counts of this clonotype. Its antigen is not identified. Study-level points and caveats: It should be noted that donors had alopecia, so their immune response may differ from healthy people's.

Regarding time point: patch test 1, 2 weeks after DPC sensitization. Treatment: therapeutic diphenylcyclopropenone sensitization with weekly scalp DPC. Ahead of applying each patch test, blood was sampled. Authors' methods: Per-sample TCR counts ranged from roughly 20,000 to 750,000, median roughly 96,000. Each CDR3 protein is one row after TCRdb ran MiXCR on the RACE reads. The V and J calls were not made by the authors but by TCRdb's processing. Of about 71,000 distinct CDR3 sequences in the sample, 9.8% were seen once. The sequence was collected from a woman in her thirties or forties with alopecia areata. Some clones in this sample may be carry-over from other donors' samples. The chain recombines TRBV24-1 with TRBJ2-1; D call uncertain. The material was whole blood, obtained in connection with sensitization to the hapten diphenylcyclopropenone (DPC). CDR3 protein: CATSEGPPYNEQFF. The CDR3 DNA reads TGTGCCACCAGTGAAGGGCCCCCCTACAATGAGCAGTTCTTC.